Below, 20 T cell receptor beta chains from the same sample are listed, as sequenced in a study of CD8 T cells in Susac syndrome. cDNA came from approximately 0.5 to 1 ug RNA primed by random hexamers. TCRdb reprocessed the immunoSEQ multiplex PCR reads with MiXCR, giving one entry per CDR3 protein. There are roughly 200,000 distinct CDR3 sequences in the sample; roughly 90% occur only once, and approximately 0.09% lies in the top ten. The sequencing input was CD4+ T cells from PBMCs. The receptors stem from a human donor with Susac syndrome.

This chain links TRBV6-1 with TRBJ1-3; 8 bases are shared with TRBD1. The CDR3 contains 16 residues. Germline lookup yields CDR1 MNHNS and CDR2 SASEGT. Trimming took 1 base from V and 3 from J; bases not matched to a gene: 5. CDR3 in DNA: TGTGCCAGCAGTGAAGAGGGGACAGGTATTGGAAACACCATATATTTT. Encoded protein: CASSEEGTGIGNTIYF.

The chain joins TRBV12-3 or TRBV12-4 to TRBJ2-1, with D possibly TRBD1 on 5 matching bases. This CDR3 is built from 14 residues. Between the trimmed V and J ends, which lost 4 bases and 3 bases, there was a span of 10 bases. The CDR3 DNA follows: TGTGCCAGCAGTTCGTGGGGCGACTACAATGAGCAGTTCTTC. Translating gives CASSSWGDYNEQFF.

The chain employs TRBV24-1 and TRBJ2-1, with D possibly matching TRBD2 (6 bases). The V gene lost 2 bases and the J gene lost 1 base, with 11 bases spanning the gap. The length of the CDR3 is 16 residues. Looked up from germline, CDR1 is KGHDR and CDR2 is SFDVKD. CDR3 in DNA: TGTGCCACCAGTGATTCCCACGCGGGGTCCTACAATGAGCAGTTCTTC. Its protein is CATSDSHAGSYNEQFF.

This clonotype was detected a few times. This chain links TRBV29-1 with TRBJ1-5; 7 bases fit TRBD1. Germline V gene data show CDR1 as SQVTM and CDR2 as ANQGSEA. The CDR3 loop spans 13 amino acids. The ends lost 7 bases at V and 5 bases at J; junction bases unmatched: 8. CDR3 sequence: CSARQGGDQPQHF. Written as DNA, the CDR3 is TGCAGCGCCCGACAGGGAGGAGATCAGCCCCAGCATTTT.

This clonotype was recorded a few times. J is TRBJ2-6 and V is TRBV3-1; 7 bases line up with TRBD1. V gave up 3 bases and J gave up 4 bases; unmatched junction bases: 9. The germline V gene has CDR1 LGHDT and CDR2 YNNKEL (reference sequence). The CDR3 runs to 17 residues. CDR3 DNA sequence: TGTGCCAGCAGCCATAGTACGACAGGGTCCGGGGCCAACGTCCTGACTTTC. It codes for CASSHSTTGSGANVLTF.

This clonotype appeared once. The chain carries TRBV19 and TRBJ2-3; 7 bases are shared with TRBD2. V shed 8 bases and J 5 bases; nucleotides not matched to a gene: 7. The CDR3 spans 13 residues. Germline V lookup: CDR1 LNHDA, CDR2 SQIVND (reference sequence). DNA of the CDR3: TGTGCCAGTCGGTGGGGGGGTCAAGATACGCAGTATTTT. This codes for CASRWGGQDTQYF.

The V call is TRBV20-1, the J call TRBJ2-3, with TRBD2 identical over 8 bases. Germline loops: CDR1 DFQATT, CDR2 SNEGSKA (reference sequence). The CDR3 totals 15 residues. V lost 1 base to trimming and J lost 2 bases; unmatched junction nucleotides: 5. The CDR3 sequence is CSARAGTRNTDTQYF. The CDR3 DNA sequence: TGCAGTGCTAGAGCCGGGACTAGGAACACAGATACGCAGTATTTT.

V and J are TRBV9 and TRBJ2-2; D possibly corresponds to TRBD2 (5 bases). CDR3 length: 13 residues. The germline V gene encodes CDR1 SGDLS and CDR2 YYNGEE. Trimming took 6 bases from V and 4 from J, leaving 10 bases between them. The CDR3 protein is CASKRTTTGELFF. In DNA form, the CDR3 reads TGTGCCAGCAAGCGGACCACCACCGGGGAGCTGTTTTTT.

This sequence joins TRBV7-9 and TRBJ2-7; maybe TRBD2 (5 bases). The length of the CDR3 is 17 residues. V lost 0 bases and J 2 bases, leaving 17 bases between the germline ends. Germline V gene data show CDR1 as SEHNR and CDR2 as FQNEAQ (reference sequence). The CDR3 sequence is CASSLAPSGLPTYEQYF. As DNA, the CDR3 is TGTGCCAGCAGCTTAGCGCCATCAGGACTTCCTACCTACGAGCAGTACTTC. The whole variable domain, remainder taken from reference TRBV7-9 and TRBJ2-7, is DTGVSQNPRHKITKRGQNVTFRCDPISEHNRLYWYRQTLGQGPEFLTYFQNEAQLEKSRLLSDRFSAERPKGSFSTLEIQRTEQGDSAMYLCASSLAPSGLPTYEQYFGPGTRLTVT.

The V call is TRBV6-2 or TRBV6-3, the J call TRBJ1-2, with D possibly matching TRBD1 (6 bases). The CDR3 is 14 residues long. In germline, CDR1 is MNHEY, CDR2 SVGEGT. The V end was cut by 2 bases, the J end by 7 bases, with 14 bases between. This CDR3 reads CASSYRQGRGGYTF. In DNA form, the CDR3 reads TGTGCCAGCAGTTACCGCCAGGGGAGAGGTGGCTACACCTTC.

The chain links TRBV5-1 to TRBJ2-7; possibly TRBD1 for D (6 bases). V gave up 4 bases and J gave up 1 base, with 12 bases separating them. Looked up from germline, CDR1 is SGHRS and CDR2 is YFSETQ. The CDR3 is made up of 14 amino acids. The CDR3 coding sequence is TGCGCCAGCAGCCCCTGGGACATTTCCTACGAGCAGTACTTC. It translates to CASSPWDISYEQYF.

The chain is built from TRBV3-1 and TRBJ2-7; 15 bases agree with TRBD2. In germline, CDR1 is LGHDT, CDR2 YNNKEL (reference sequence). Germline trimming cut 4 bases from V and 0 bases from J; bases unmatched to any gene: 4. The CDR3 extends over 17 amino acids. The CDR3 here is CASSRGTSGRLSYEQYF. CDR3 DNA sequence: TGTGCCAGCAGCCGCGGGACTAGCGGGAGGCTCTCCTACGAGCAGTACTTC.

This clonotype was picked up a small number of times. The chain employs TRBV10-3 and TRBJ2-5; D uncertain. V lost 3 bases to trimming and J lost 5 bases, with 10 bases between them. CDR3 length equals 13 residues. Germline assignment: CDR1 ENHRY and CDR2 SYGVKD. The DNA for the CDR3 is TGTGCCATCAGTGAAAGGGTTGAGGAGACCCAGTACTTC. It codes for CAISERVEETQYF.

The V gene is TRBV19, the J gene TRBJ2-1; TRBD1 agrees at 9 bases. The length of the CDR3 is 15 residues. Germline V CDR1 and CDR2: LNHDA, SQIVND (reference sequence). The J segment lost 6 bases and the V segment lost 3 bases, leaving 6 bases of the junction unmatched. CDR3 sequence: CASSIGTGRVNEQFF. CDR3 DNA: TGTGCCAGTAGTATCGGGACAGGGAGGGTCAATGAGCAGTTCTTC.

For the CDR3, the DNA is TGTGCCAGCAGTTTAGTGGGGGCAGGGTTTACTGAAGCTTTCTTT. Its protein is CASSLVGAGFTEAFF. The V gene is TRBV28, the J gene TRBJ1-1; D possibly corresponds to TRBD1 (6 bases). The CDR3 spans 15 residues. The germline gives CDR1 MDHEN, CDR2 SYDVKM. Trimming took off 2 bases at V and 5 bases at J, with 15 bases between the two ends.

The rearrangement joins TRBV5-4 to TRBJ2-3; D is ambiguous. Trimming left V 3 bases short and J 4 bases short, with 21 bases between. This CDR3 comprises 17 residues. From germline, CDR1 is SGHNT and CDR2 YYREEE (reference sequence). This chain's CDR3 is CASSSETWTQSPDTQYF. The CDR3 coding sequence is TGTGCCAGCAGCTCCGAGACCTGGACCCAAAGCCCAGATACGCAGTATTTT.

The rearrangement joins TRBV7-9 to TRBJ2-3; 11 nucleotides match TRBD2. Trimming cost V 5 bases and J 3 bases; bases outside gene matches: 7. CDR3 size: 16 residues. Germline CDR1 and CDR2: SEHNR and FQNEAQ (reference sequence). The CDR3 DNA sequence: TGTGCCAGCAGCCAACCGGGACTAGCGGCGACAGATACGCAGTATTTT. Protein product: CASSQPGLAATDTQYF.

This clonotype was observed once. The chain carries TRBV19 and TRBJ1-6; D ambiguous. Trimming left V 3 bases short and J 7 bases short, with 13 bases between. This CDR3 has 15 residues. Germline values: CDR1 LNHDA, CDR2 SQIVND (reference sequence). CDR3 nucleotides: TGTGCCAGTAGTATGGTCCCCCATGGAAATTCACCCCTCCACTTT. Translating gives CASSMVPHGNSPLHF.

V gene TRBV3-1 combines with J gene TRBJ2-5; TRBD2 aligns across 8 bases. CDR1 is LGHDT and CDR2 is YNNKEL in the germline V gene (reference sequence). Unmatched junction bases numbered 11, after V lost 0 bases and J lost 14 bases. CDR3 length equals 14 residues. CDR3 nucleotide sequence: TGTGCCAGCAGCCAAGAATCGGGACTAGTTCCCCTATACTTC. Translation: CASSQESGLVPLYF.

This sequence joins TRBV4-1 and TRBJ1-6; 8 bases agree with TRBD1. Per germline, CDR1 MGHRA and CDR2 YSYEKL. This CDR3 is built from 15 residues. V shed 3 bases and J 10 bases; nucleotides not matched to a gene: 8. CDR3 DNA sequence: TGCGCCAGCAGCCAGCCGGACAGGGATGGATCACCCCTCCACTTT. This translates into CASSQPDRDGSPLHF.